This T cell receptor beta chain was identified during a study of regulatory T cells in long-lasting Graves disease. Study results and limitations: Persistent disease favored TRBV28, TRBJ1-2 and TRBJ2-5. Patients with persistent disease shared roughly 3,000 public clonotypes, outpacing the approximately 970 shared by new patients.

This clonotype was found many times. The antigen remains unidentified. The time point: newly diagnosed GD, antithyroid drugs for less than 3 months. RNA isolated from PBMCs was used to make the TCR library. With iRepertoire HTBI primers and Arm-PCR of CDR3 regions, TCR beta libraries were built. Using its own MiXCR run on the multiplex PCR reads, TCRdb lists one record per CDR3 protein. The sample records about 540,000 distinct CDR3 sequences, about 13% being singletons. Germline assignment: CDR1 MNHNS and CDR2 SASEGT. Trimming removed 6 bases from V and 1 base from J, with 9 bases in between. This CDR3 comprises 13 residues. This same sample was also taken into another study, of T cells in Graves' hyperthyroidism and ophthalmopathy. Per that study: An initial round of RT-PCR targeting the TCR CDR3 relied on the HTBI primer set. Stable hyperthyroidism and ophthalmopathy were separated using 13 V-J signatures.

The TCR originated in a man aged 30-40 years with Graves disease. Sequences were derived from peripheral blood mononuclear cells (PBMCs), sampled at new diagnosis, from a patient treated with antithyroid drugs. The chain is built from TRBV6-1 and TRBJ1-1; unclear D gene. CDR3 sequence (DNA): TGTGCCAGCAGCTCCAGTGAGAACACTGAAGCTTTCTTT. This sequence encodes CASSSSENTEAFF.